The clone carrying this T cell receptor beta chain was detected only a few times. As yet, its antigen is unknown. There are 16 residues in the CDR3. Germline assignment: CDR1 DFQATT and CDR2 SNEGSKA (reference sequence). Germline trimming cut 0 bases from V and 0 bases from J; bases unmatched to any gene: 5. From the reads, TCRdb called clonotypes with MiXCR, one entry per CDR3 protein. The sample consists of about 300,000 distinct CDR3 sequences, around 9.1% of them appearing once. The sample belongs to a study of T cell repertoires in cytomegalovirus infection. Across the study: Evidence of both CMV infection and a matching HLA type came from public TCR beta signatures. Study findings and constraints: Cumulative frequency (of public TCR beta family members) identified carriers of CMV plus the relevant HLA. Ex vivo, HLA-C-restricted CMV-specific TCR beta clonotypes prevailed over the rest of the response.

This sequence joins TRBV20-1 and TRBJ2-5, with 9 bases that match TRBD2. Material for sequencing was PBMCs. This TCR was recovered from a human donor in good health (CMV status not recorded). Some clones in this sample may be carry-over from other donors' samples. The CDR3: CSARDRLAGYQETQYF. As DNA, the CDR3 is TGCAGTGCTAGAGATCGGCTAGCGGGGTACCAAGAGACCCAGTACTTC.